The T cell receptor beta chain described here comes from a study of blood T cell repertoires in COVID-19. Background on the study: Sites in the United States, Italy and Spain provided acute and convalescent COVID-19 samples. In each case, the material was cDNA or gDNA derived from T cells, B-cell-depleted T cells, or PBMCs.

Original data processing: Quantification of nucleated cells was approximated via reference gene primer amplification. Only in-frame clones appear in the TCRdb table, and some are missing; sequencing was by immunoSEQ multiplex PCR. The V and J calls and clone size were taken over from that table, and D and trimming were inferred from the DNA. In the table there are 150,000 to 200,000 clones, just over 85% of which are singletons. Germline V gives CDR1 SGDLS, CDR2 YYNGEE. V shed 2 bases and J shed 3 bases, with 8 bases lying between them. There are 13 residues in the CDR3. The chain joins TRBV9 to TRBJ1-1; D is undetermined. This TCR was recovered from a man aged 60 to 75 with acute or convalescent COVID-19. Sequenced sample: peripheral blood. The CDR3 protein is CASSVRGYTEAFF. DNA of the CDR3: TGTGCCAGCAGCGTTCGGGGTTACACTGAAGCTTTCTTT.